The present TCR beta chain was sequenced within a study of blood T cell repertoires in COVID-19. Study information: COVID-19 samples collected from the United States, Italy and Spain covered acute and convalescent phases. PBMCs, B-cell-depleted T cells, or T cells provided the cDNA or gDNA that made up the material.

One Seattle source followed patients from active infection through their disease course. V lost 3 bases and J lost 8, with 14 bases in between. The CDR3 totals 14 residues. CDR1 and CDR2 (germline): LNHDA, SQIVND (reference sequence). Original analysis: Reference gene primer amplification in the assay estimated nucleated cell counts. Generated by immunoSEQ multiplex PCR, the TCRdb table keeps only in-frame clones and is missing some. V, J and clone size derive from that table, while D and trimming were established from the DNA sequence. The sample records 250,000 to 400,000 clones, roughly 88% being singletons.

The specimen sequenced was peripheral blood. This TCR was sampled from a woman in her twenties or thirties with COVID-19, enrolled during active disease. The chain combines TRBV19 with TRBJ1-5; no clear D. The CDR3 DNA reads as TGTGCCAGTAGTATCCCCGGGTCGGGTGAGCCCCAGCATTTT. Translated: CASSIPGSGEPQHF.